This T cell receptor (beta chain) appears in the sequencing data of a study of CD8 T cells in Susac syndrome. Study conclusions and caveats: An acknowledgment was made by the study that its TCR sequencing and HLA analysis involved relatively few individuals.

The V and J ends lost 6 bases and 4 bases respectively, with 12 bases between them. The CDR3 spans 13 residues. Reverse transcription used about 0.45 to 1 ug RNA and random hexamers. The TCR beta CDR3 was amplified by immunoSEQ multiplex PCR across 54 Vbeta, 13 Jbeta. TCRdb re-derived calls from the immunoSEQ multiplex PCR reads in MiXCR, one entry per CDR3 protein. The repertoire holds some 60,000 distinct CDR3 sequences, with around 94% as singletons. A note on this clonotype: Antigen specificity is unknown.

As controls, healthy donors matched for age and sex were used. In contrast to the negatively isolated CD8+ and CD4+ T cells, TEMRA cells were FACS-enriched. The sequenced sample consisted of CD8+ T cells from PBMCs. The chain joins TRBV12-3 or TRBV12-4 to TRBJ1-1; D unresolved. The sequence derives from a human donor in good health. In nucleotides, the CDR3 is TGTGCCAGCAGCCCCGGCAGGCTCACTGAAGCTTTCTTT. This sequence encodes CASSPGRLTEAFF.